Listed here are 22 T cell receptor beta chains from one sample, sequenced in a study of T cell responses to AZD1222 COVID-19 vaccine. Using immunoSEQ multiplex PCR, the repertoire was profiled, and TCRdb retains in-frame clones only, with some absent. The table lists about 97,000 clones, roughly 84% of them singletons. The source material was peripheral blood, sampled on day 0 of AZD1222 vaccination. The receptors shown here come from an adult in good health.

The chain has TRBV7-2 and TRBJ1-6; maybe TRBD1 (5 bases). The V end was cut by 8 bases, the J end by 9 bases, with 17 bases between. Germline CDR1 SGHTA, CDR2 FQGNSA. The CDR3 extends over 14 amino acids. The CDR3 DNA sequence: TGTGCCAGCGGGCTACAGGTGCGGGGTTCACCCCTCCACTTT. Translation: CASGLQVRGSPLHF.

The chain uses TRBV11-3 and TRBJ2-7; D perhaps matches TRBD2 (6 bases). The CDR3 has 14 amino acids. The V gene lost 3 bases and the J gene lost 4 bases, with 13 bases spanning the gap. The V gene's germline CDR1 is SGHNT and CDR2 YENEEA. CDR3 sequence reads: CASSFTPGSYEQYV. The CDR3 bases are TGTGCCAGCAGCTTCACTCCCGGGAGTTACGAGCAGTACGTC.

The chain couples TRBV27 to TRBJ1-3; D is perhaps TRBD1 (5 bases). Germline V lookup: CDR1 MNHEY, CDR2 SMNVEV (reference sequence). V was shortened by 2 bases and J by 3 bases, with 14 bases between the two germline ends. This CDR3 has 16 residues. Written as DNA, the CDR3 is TGTGCCAGCAGTTTAAACAGGCCGTCTCGTGGAAACACCATATATTTT. Protein product: CASSLNRPSRGNTIYF.

The J gene is TRBJ1-3, the V gene TRBV7-2; the D is unclear. V lost 2 bases and J lost 7, with 15 bases in between. From germline, CDR1 is SGHTA and CDR2 FQGNSA. The CDR3 runs to 15 residues. CDR3 sequence (DNA): TGTGCCAGCAGCTTAACGAGCCAAAAGTCGAACACCATATATTTT. Its protein is CASSLTSQKSNTIYF.

The gene calls are TRBV27 and TRBJ2-6; 8 bases align to TRBD1. The junction had 4 bases not matched to a gene; V was cut back by 5 bases and J by 4 bases. CDR1 MNHEY and CDR2 SMNVEV come from the germline V gene (reference sequence). The CDR3 covers 15 residues. In nucleotides, the CDR3 is TGTGCCAGCAGTCCCCAGGGGGCCGGGGCCAACGTCCTGACTTTC. This translates into CASSPQGAGANVLTF.

The V and J genes are TRBV28 and TRBJ1-6; D call uncertain. The CDR3 has 13 amino acids. V was clipped by 6 bases and J by 7 bases, with 10 bases between them. In germline, CDR1 is MDHEN, CDR2 SYDVKM. CDR3 sequence reads: CASRLGSNSPLHF. The CDR3 DNA sequence: TGTGCCAGCAGGTTAGGTTCCAATTCACCCCTCCACTTT.

The chain joins TRBV2 to TRBJ1-3; D remains unclear. The CDR3 is 17 amino acids. Trimming left V 8 bases short and J 0 bases short, with 20 bases between. Germline CDR1 is SNHLY and CDR2 is FYNNEI. In nucleotides, the CDR3 is TGTGCCAGCGAAGCAGACTCAAGACGAACCTCTGGAAACACCATATATTTT. Translating gives CASEADSRRTSGNTIYF.

V is TRBV7-2 and J is TRBJ2-1; no definite D call. Trimming took 4 bases from V and 8 from J, leaving 12 bases between them. Germline V gene sequence: CDR1 SGHTA, CDR2 FQGNSA. CDR3 length equals 13 residues. The CDR3 DNA reads TGTGCCAGCAGCTCAAACCCCCTGTATGAGCAGTTCTTC. Its translation: CASSSNPLYEQFF.

The CDR3 DNA sequence: TGTGCCAGCAGCCTAAACCGGGACCAAGCTTTCTTT. It is translated as CASSLNRDQAFF. The rearrangement joins TRBV3-1 (or the pseudogene TRBV3-2) to TRBJ1-1; perhaps TRBD1 as D (5 bases). The CDR3 runs 12 residues. With 4 bases removed from V and 9 bases from J, the gap between germline ends came to 12 bases. Germline CDR1 and CDR2: LGHDT and YNNKEL (reference sequence).

V usage is TRBV3-1 (or the pseudogene TRBV3-2) and J usage is TRBJ1-6; TRBD1 matches at 11 bases. This CDR3 has 16 amino acids. V was pared by 1 base and J by 8 bases, with 4 bases of the junction left unmatched. Germline V CDR1 and CDR2: LGHDT, YNNKEL (reference sequence). CDR3 in DNA: TGTGCCAGCAGCCAAGCCGGGACAGGGGGACATTCACCCCTCCACTTT. Its protein is CASSQAGTGGHSPLHF.

The rearrangement joins TRBV19 to TRBJ1-2; TRBD1 matches 8 bases. This CDR3 spans 14 amino acids. The junction had 8 bases not matched to a gene; V was cut back by 7 bases and J by 4 bases. CDR1 is LNHDA, CDR2 SQIVND, per germline (reference sequence). The CDR3 loop is CASTEGQGAYGYTF. The CDR3 bases are TGTGCCAGTACGGAAGGACAGGGAGCCTATGGCTACACCTTC.

The rearrangement joins TRBV11-2 to TRBJ2-7; 7 nucleotides agree with TRBD1. The V gene's germline CDR1 is SGHAT and CDR2 FQNNGV. CDR3 length: 13 amino acids. J lost 1 base, V lost 5 bases, and 2 bases had no gene match. In DNA form, the CDR3 reads TGTGCCAGCAGCAAGGACAGGTCCTACGAGCAGTACGTC. This sequence encodes CASSKDRSYEQYV.

This chain connects TRBV28 to TRBJ2-7; TRBD1 aligns across 8 bases. The CDR3 is made up of 12 amino acids. V was pared by 4 bases and J by 6 bases, with 2 bases of the junction left unmatched. CDR1 and CDR2 (germline): MDHEN, SYDVKM. Here the CDR3 reads CASSSRGREQYF. The CDR3 coding sequence is TGTGCCAGCAGTTCCAGGGGGCGCGAGCAGTACTTC.

This clone was detected a few times. The genes are TRBV7-9 and TRBJ2-3; the D is unclear. CDR1 is SEHNR and CDR2 is FQNEAQ in the germline V gene (reference sequence). V lost 5 bases, J lost 1 base, and 4 bases lay in between. The CDR3 is 12 residues long. This CDR3 is CASSLRTDTQYF. The CDR3 DNA reads as TGTGCCAGCAGCCTGCGCACAGATACGCAGTATTTT.

CDR3 sequence: CASSDRGTYEQYV. Here the CDR3 DNA reads TGTGCCAGCAGTGACAGGGGGACCTACGAGCAGTACGTC. This chain links TRBV25-1 with TRBJ2-7; the match to TRBD1 covers 7 bases. V lost 3 bases and J lost 2; bases outside the gene matches: 1. The germline CDR1 and CDR2 sequences are MGHDK and SYGVNS. This CDR3 has 13 residues.

The V and J genes are TRBV28 and TRBJ1-3; 7 nucleotides agree with TRBD1. This CDR3 region has 14 residues. Looked up from germline, CDR1 is MDHEN and CDR2 is SYDVKM. CDR3 region: CVAGQPSSGNTIYF. As DNA, the CDR3 is TGTGTCGCGGGACAGCCGAGCTCTGGAAACACCATATATTTT. Full variable domain (rest looked up from reference TRBV28 and TRBJ1-3): DVKVTQSSRYLVKRTGEKVFLECVQDMDHENMFWYRQDPGLGLRLIYFSYDVKMKEKGDIPEGYSVSREKKERFSLILESASTNQTSMYLCVAGQPSSGNTIYFGEGSWLTVV.

The chain couples TRBV29-1 to TRBJ2-1; D not certain. This CDR3 is 13 amino acids long. V lost 3 bases to trimming and J lost 7 bases, with 13 bases between them. Germline V gene sequence: CDR1 SQVTM, CDR2 ANQGSEA. The CDR3 sequence is CSVEVSLSNEQFF. CDR3 coding DNA: TGCAGCGTTGAGGTTAGCCTGAGTAATGAGCAGTTCTTC.

Here the CDR3 DNA reads TGTGCCAGTCCGGCCAGTGGGACAGATTACAATGAGCAGTTCTTC. Residues: CASPASGTDYNEQFF. V gene TRBV2 combines with J gene TRBJ2-1; 7 bases map to TRBD1. Germline V gene lookup returns CDR1 SNHLY and CDR2 FYNNEI. Unmatched junction bases numbered 12, after V lost 9 bases and J lost 4 bases. CDR3 size: 15 residues.

V and J are TRBV5-4 and TRBJ2-5, with 13 nucleotides matching TRBD2. The CDR3 loop spans 16 amino acids. The germline V gene encodes CDR1 SGHNT and CDR2 YYREEE (reference sequence). V dropped 4 bases and J dropped 4; count of bases not matched to a gene: 7. CDR3 region: CASSLGTSGTGETQYF. CDR3 nucleotide sequence: TGTGCCAGCAGCCTCGGGACTAGCGGGACGGGAGAGACCCAGTACTTC.

The chain recombines TRBV18 with TRBJ2-2; D may match TRBD1 or TRBD2 (6 bases each). Trimming pared 6 bases from V and 3 bases from J, leaving 14 bases between. The CDR3 is 15 residues long. From germline, CDR1 is KGHSH and CDR2 LQKENI. CDR3 DNA: TGTGCCAGCTCGGGAGGACAGAGAGACACCGGGGAGCTGTTTTTT. It encodes CASSGGQRDTGELFF. The variable domain in full, completed from reference TRBV18 and TRBJ2-2, reads NAGVMQNPRHLVRRRGQEARLRCSPMKGHSHVYWYRQLPEEGLKFMVYLQKENIIDESGMPKERFSAEFPKEGPSILRIQQVVRGDSAAYFCASSGGQRDTGELFFGEGSRLTVL.

This chain uses TRBV6-5 with TRBJ2-5; the D gene is possibly TRBD2 (6 bases). V was clipped by 5 bases and J by 3 bases, with 16 bases between them. CDR3 length: 15 amino acids. CDR1 MNHEY and CDR2 SVGAGI come from the germline V gene. Written as DNA, the CDR3 is TGTGCCAGCAGTATCGCCTGGGGGGTCGAAGAGACCCAGTACTTC. Translation gives CASSIAWGVEETQYF.

The chain employs TRBV18 and TRBJ1-2, with D possibly matching TRBD1 (5 bases). Trimming left V 2 bases short and J 8 bases short, with 6 bases between. The CDR3 loop spans 11 amino acids. Germline V gene data show CDR1 as KGHSH and CDR2 as LQKENI. CDR3 region: CASSPRDGYTF. The CDR3 bases are TGTGCCAGCTCACCAAGGGACGGCTACACCTTC.